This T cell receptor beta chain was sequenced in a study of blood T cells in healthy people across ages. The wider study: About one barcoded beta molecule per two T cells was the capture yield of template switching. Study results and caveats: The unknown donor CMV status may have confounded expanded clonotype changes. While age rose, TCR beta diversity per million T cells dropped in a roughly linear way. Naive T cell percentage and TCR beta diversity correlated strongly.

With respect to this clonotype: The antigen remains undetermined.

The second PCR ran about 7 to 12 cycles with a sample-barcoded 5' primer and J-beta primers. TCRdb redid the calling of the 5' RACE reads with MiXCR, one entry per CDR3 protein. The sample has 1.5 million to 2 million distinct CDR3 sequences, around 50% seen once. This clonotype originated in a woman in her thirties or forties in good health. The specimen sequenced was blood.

CDR3 bases: TGTGCCAGCAGTTTACGGGGAGTCCACCTTTACGAGCAGTACTTC. It translates to CASSLRGVHLYEQYF. The V call is TRBV12-3 or TRBV12-4, the J call TRBJ2-7; tentatively, D is TRBD2 (5 bases). This CDR3 spans 15 amino acids. The germline V and J ends were trimmed by 2 bases and 4 bases, with 15 bases remaining between them.